The table lists the clone carrying this T cell receptor (beta chain) with a few counts. The antigen remains unidentified. The sequenced template was cDNA made from the entire isolated RNA. Sequencing used immunoSEQ multiplex PCR; TCRdb keeps in-frame clones, though not all of them. The sample comprises 50,000 to 55,000 clones, about 64% of which are singletons, and 0.25% to 0.35% rests with the top ten. The sample is drawn from a study of beta chain features in type 1 diabetes. The CDR3 is 13 amino acids. The germline V gene encodes CDR1 SNHLY and CDR2 FYNNEI. V was pared by 7 bases and J by 5 bases, with 4 bases of the junction left unmatched. Blood was collected once per donor into heparin, averaging approximately 110 mL. Study results and limitations: Researchers report that Type 1 diabetes patients had moderately but significantly shorter TCRB CDR3s across all four CD4+ subsets. A PCR bias possibly favoring shorter templates would apply equally to patients and controls.

The sequencing sample was made of stem cell memory CD4+ T cells from blood. The sequence was obtained from a woman aged 25 to 39 with type 1 diabetes. The rearrangement uses TRBV2 and TRBJ2-1; 8 bases line up with TRBD1. CDR3 sequence (DNA): TGTGCCAGCATCTCGGACAGGGACAATGAGCAGTTCTTC. Translated: CASISDRDNEQFF.